This TCR beta chain comes out of a study of blood T cells in healthy people across ages. For the second PCR, which ran for roughly 6 to 12 cycles, a sample-barcoded 5' primer and a J-beta primer mix were used. TCRdb processed the 5' RACE reads anew with MiXCR; each CDR3 protein has one entry. Among around 700,000 distinct CDR3 sequences listed, approximately 25% were seen once. The sample was also linked to a second study, of T cells of mothers and their children.

The sample comprised blood. This TCR was recovered from a boy between 10 and 17 years old in good health.

The chain's CDR3 is CASSQVTGLLRNEQFF. The CDR3 nucleotides read TGTGCCAGCAGCCAAGTCACAGGGCTCCTACGCAATGAGCAGTTCTTC. The rearrangement links TRBV14 to TRBJ2-1, with a weak D call TRBD1 (6 bases). The CDR3 is 16 residues long. The ends were cut back, 1 base at V and 6 bases at J, with 16 bases in the middle. Looked up from germline, CDR1 is SGHDN and CDR2 is FVKESK.